These T cell receptor beta chains were read from a single sample in a study of tumor and adjacent non-tumor tissue in lung cancer. Each CDR3 protein gets one entry after TCRdb re-called the multiplex PCR reads with MiXCR. The sample carries some 200,000 distinct CDR3 sequences, about 76% recorded once. Sample: lung tumor tissue. The source of these receptors is a man aged 60-69 years with non-small cell lung cancer. Each CDR3 is given with its conserved first and last residue. Fields, in order: clone size, CDR3 length, D gene, J gene, V gene, CDR3 DNA, CDR3 protein. The D gene is left open where the match is weak. Not all rows give a size; the values are once, few, many and, for expanded clones, a class.

once | 15 | TRBD2 | TRBJ2-6 | TRBV5-4 | TGTGCCAGCAGAGGGGACTACCCTGGGGCTAACGTCCTGACTTTC | CASRGDYPGANVLTF
. | 12 | . | TRBJ2-7 | TRBV20-1 | TGCAGTGCCAGGGCTAGCTTCTACGAGCAGTACTTC | CSARASFYEQYF
. | 19 | TRBD2 | TRBJ2-1 | TRBV4-1 | TGCGCCTGCAGACAAGCCCAGGGTCGTCTAGCGGGGGGGTTAAATGAGCAGTTCTTC | CACRQAQGRLAGGLNEQFF
. | 14 | TRBD1 | TRBJ1-4 | TRBV10-3 | TGTGCCATCTCTTCCGGGACAGGGAGTGAAAAACTGTTTTTT | CAISSGTGSEKLFF
. | 14 | . | TRBJ2-7 | TRBV28 | TGTGCCAGCAGATATACCCACGTTATGAACGAGCAGTACTTC | CASRYTHVMNEQYF
few | 14 | . | TRBJ1-2 | TRBV20-1 | TGCAGTGTTCCCGGGCCCCTTACCGGCTATGGCTACACCTTC | CSVPGPLTGYGYTF
. | 14 | TRBD1 | TRBJ2-2 | TRBV12-5 | TGTGCTAGCGGTTTGGGACAGCCTACCGGGGAGCTGTTTTTT | CASGLGQPTGELFF
many | 18 | TRBD2 | TRBJ2-4 | TRBV20-1 | TGCAGTGCCAGGGTAGCGGGAGCGATAAGTGGCGACAAAAACATTCAGTACTTC | CSARVAGAISGDKNIQYF
once | 12 | . | TRBJ1-2 | TRBV20-1 | TGCAGTGCTAGGCATGGTGACTATGGCTACACCTTC | CSARHGDYGYTF
. | 13 | TRBD2 | TRBJ2-7 | TRBV10-1 | TGCGCCAGCAGCGCCAGCGGGGGCTACGAGCAGTACTTC | CASSASGGYEQYF
. | 15 | TRBD2 | TRBJ2-2 | TRBV11-1 | TGTGCCAGCAGCCAACTACCTGGCGGCAGCGGGGAACTGTTTTTT | CASSQLPGGSGELFF
few | 14 | TRBD2 | TRBJ2-3 | TRBV12-3/TRBV12-4 | TGTGCCAGCAGTTTGGGCGGGGGGGAAGATACGCAGTATTTT | CASSLGGGEDTQYF
. | 14 | TRBD1 | TRBJ2-6 | TRBV6-5 | TGTACCAGTACAGACAGGGATCGGGCCAACGTCCTGACTTTC | CTSTDRDRANVLTF
. | 17 | . | TRBJ2-7 | TRBV6-1 | TGTGCCAGCAGTGAAGTAGCATCGACGGGAAGGGTCTACGAGCAGAACTTC | CASSEVASTGRVYEQNF
. | 14 | . | TRBJ2-1 | TRBV24-1 | TGTGCCACCGTTGGCGGGCCCTCCTACAATGAGCAGTTCTTC | CATVGGPSYNEQFF
. | 15 | TRBD2 | TRBJ2-7 | TRBV29-1 | TGCAGCGATGGGGGAGGGGAGAGAGCCTCCTACGAGCAGTACTTC | CSDGGGERASYEQYF
. | 14 | . | TRBJ2-7 | TRBV20-1 | TGCAGTGCTAGAGGGGTCAACTTTCACTACGAGCAGTACTTC | CSARGVNFHYEQYF
. | 16 | . | TRBJ2-3 | TRBV6-9 | TGTGCCAACAGTTACCCCGAGGCCAGATACACAGATACGCAGTATTTT | CANSYPEARYTDTQYF
. | 13 | . | TRBJ1-1 | TRBV6-1 | TGTGCCAACACCGAAAGGGGGAACACTGAAGCTTTCTTT | CANTERGNTEAFF
. | 15 | . | TRBJ1-3 | TRBV20-1 | TGCAGTGCTAGGGTCGTACAAGCCTCTGGAAACACAATATATTTT | CSARVVQASGNTIYF
. | 15 | . | TRBJ2-7 | TRBV5-5 | TGTGCCAGCAGCTTGGCGAGGCGGGGCTTCTACGAGCAGTACTTC | CASSLARRGFYEQYF
many | 13 | . | TRBJ1-5 | TRBV5-5 | TGTGCCAGCAGCCAAGACAGCGATCAGCCCCAGCATTTT | CASSQDSDQPQHF
once | 12 | . | TRBJ1-1 | TRBV29-1 | TGCATCGTTGAAGGTGTATCCGCTAAAGCTTTCTTT | CIVEGVSAKAFF
many | 13 | TRBD1 | TRBJ1-1 | TRBV20-1 | TGCAGTGCGGAGGACAGGCTTAACACTGAAGCTTTCTTT | CSAEDRLNTEAFF
few | 13 | . | TRBJ2-1 | TRBV6-1 | TGTGCCAGCAACATACTGCGGGACAATGAGCAGTTCTTC | CASNILRDNEQFF
. | 12 | . | TRBJ2-2 | TRBV6-5 | TGTGCCAGCTATTCGTACACCGGGGAGATGTTTTTT | CASYSYTGEMFF
. | 15 | TRBD1 | TRBJ1-2 | TRBV4-1 | TGCGCCAGCAGCCAAGATGGGACAGGGGGCTATGGCTACACCTTC | CASSQDGTGGYGYTF
. | 12 | . | TRBJ2-3 | TRBV20-1 | TGCAGTGCTAGAGTAGGCAGTCAGCCCCAGTATTTT | CSARVGSQPQYF
. | 15 | . | TRBJ1-4 | TRBV11-1 | TGTGCTGGCAGCCCTCGCCGGGAGGCATCTGAAAAACTGTTTTTT | CAGSPRREASEKLFF
. | 15 | TRBD1 | TRBJ2-2 | TRBV12-3/TRBV12-4 | TGTGTCAGCAGTTTCGGGACAGGGGGTCCCGGGGAGCTGTTTTTT | CVSSFGTGGPGELFF
. | 14 | . | TRBJ1-5 | TRBV20-1 | TGCAGTGCTCCGGACAGCTTTAGCAATCAGCCCCAGCTTTTT | CSAPDSFSNQPQLF
. | 13 | . | TRBJ1-5 | TRBV20-1 | TGCAATGCGAGGACAGAGAACAATCAGCCCCAGCATTTT | CNARTENNQPQHF
. | 14 | . | TRBJ2-1 | TRBV2 | TGTGCCAGCAAGCTGGGACTGGGGTACAATGAGCAGTTCTTC | CASKLGLGYNEQFF
. | 15 | TRBD1 | TRBJ1-1 | TRBV6-1 | TGTGCCAGCAGTGCCGGGGAGGGGGCGGGCACTGAAGCTTTCTTT | CASSAGEGAGTEAFF
. | 15 | . | TRBJ2-1 | TRBV11-3 | TGTGCCAGCAGTTTAGACGAGGTATCGGACAATGAGCAGTTCTTC | CASSLDEVSDNEQFF
once | 19 | . | TRBJ2-5 | TRBV4-1 | TGCGCCAACAGCCTAAAATCCACCCCGGGACAATGGATCCGAGAGACCCAGTACTTC | CANSLKSTPGQWIRETQYF
. | 11 | . | TRBJ2-7 | TRBV20-1 | TGCATTGCTAGGTGGAGATACGAGCAGTACTTC | CIARWRYEQYF
once | 15 | TRBD1 | TRBJ1-1 | TRBV4-2 | TGTGCCAGCAGCCTACAGGGGGATATGAACACTGAAGCTTTCTTT | CASSLQGDMNTEAFF
. | 15 | TRBD2 | TRBJ2-3 | TRBV12-3/TRBV12-4 | TGTGCCAGCTGCCGGACTAGCGGGGACACAGATACGCAGTATTTT | CASCRTSGDTDTQYF
. | 17 | TRBD1 | TRBJ2-2 | TRBV6-1 | TGTGCCAGCCGTGAAGGGACAGGGGGATCCCACACCTGGGAGCTGTTTTTT | CASREGTGGSHTWELFF
. | 15 | . | TRBJ2-1 | TRBV11-2 | TGTGCCAGCAGCTTAGGGACGGGTGGCGGTAATGAGCACTTCTTC | CASSLGTGGGNEHFF